These 7 T cell receptor beta chains share one sample of origin, sequenced in a study of beta chain features in type 1 diabetes. The whole isolated RNA underwent reverse transcription, so sequencing captured expressed TCRB transcripts. TCRdb keeps only in-frame clones here, not all; method: immunoSEQ multiplex PCR. This sample has 200,000 to 300,000 clones, with about 26% found just once. Sample: central memory CD4+ T cells from blood. These receptors came from a man between 25 and 39 years old in good health.

In DNA form, the CDR3 reads TGTGCCACAAAGAGGGGGAGGAACACTGAAGCTTTCTTT. This gives the protein CATKRGRNTEAFF. The chain couples TRBV6-5 to TRBJ1-1; tentative D call: TRBD1 (6 bases). The CDR3 loop spans 13 amino acids. V lost 10 bases and J lost 1, with 13 bases in between. Germline V lookup: CDR1 MNHEY, CDR2 SVGAGI.

This sequence joins TRBV7-2 and TRBJ2-3; 7 positions match TRBD1. The CDR3 sequence is 16 residues long. V gave up 5 bases and J gave up 3 bases; unmatched junction bases: 11. Germline V gene lookup returns CDR1 SGHTA and CDR2 FQGNSA. CDR3 in DNA: TGTGCCAGCAGCAACCGCCGGGACAGCCTAACAGATACGCAGTATTTT. Its translation is CASSNRRDSLTDTQYF. Variable domain in full (rest from reference TRBV7-2 and TRBJ2-3): GAGVSQSPSNKVTEKGKDVELRCDPISGHTALYWYRQSLGQGLEFLIYFQGNSAPDKSGLPSDRFSAERTGGSVSTLTIQRTQQEDSAVYLCASSNRRDSLTDTQYFGPGTRLTVL.

This clone was seen only a few times. The V call is TRBV7-9, the J call TRBJ2-5; 9 bases fit TRBD2. After removal of 5 bases from V and 8 bases from J, the junction contained 9 bases not matched to a gene. In germline, CDR1 is SEHNR, CDR2 FQNEAQ (reference sequence). There are 14 residues in the CDR3. The CDR3 DNA reads TGTGCCAGCAGCCAGGGACTAGCCGATTCTACCCAGTACTTC. Protein: CASSQGLADSTQYF. The entire variable domain, with the rest obtained from reference TRBV7-9 and TRBJ2-5, is as follows: DTGVSQNPRHKITKRGQNVTFRCDPISEHNRLYWYRQTLGQGPEFLTYFQNEAQLEKSRLLSDRFSAERPKGSFSTLEIQRTEQGDSAMYLCASSQGLADSTQYFGPGTRLLVL.

The V gene is TRBV19, the J gene TRBJ2-1; the D gene could be TRBD1 or TRBD2 (6 bases each). Germline CDR1 LNHDA, CDR2 SQIVND (reference sequence). The CDR3 is 14 amino acids. V dropped 4 bases and J dropped 2 bases, with 9 bases sitting between them. The CDR3 DNA sequence: TGTGCCAGTAGTAGGCGGGACACCTACAATGAGCAGTTCTTC. Translating gives CASSRRDTYNEQFF.

This clone was detected only a few times. V usage is TRBV2 and J usage is TRBJ1-1; D is perhaps TRBD1 (5 bases). Germline V lookup: CDR1 SNHLY, CDR2 FYNNEI. Trimming removed 1 base from V and 0 bases from J, with 6 bases in between. The CDR3 is 14 amino acids. CDR3 residues: CASSEGTLNTEAFF. CDR3 nucleotides: TGTGCCAGCAGTGAAGGGACACTGAACACTGAAGCTTTCTTT.

The chain carries TRBV29-1 and TRBJ1-5, with D possibly TRBD1 on 5 matching bases. Germline assignment: CDR1 SQVTM and CDR2 ANQGSEA. CDR3 length: 15 residues. V was pared by 5 bases and J by 6 bases, with 20 bases between. The chain's CDR3 is CSVLRDPGEGQPQHF. CDR3 bases: TGCAGCGTTCTCCGGGACCCCGGGGAGGGTCAGCCCCAGCATTTT.

This clone was seen a few times. The V and J genes are TRBV27 and TRBJ1-6; D unresolved. CDR1 is MNHEY and CDR2 is SMNVEV in the germline V gene (reference sequence). This CDR3 contains 14 residues. V was cut by 4 bases and J by 10 bases, with 14 bases left in between. The CDR3 sequence is CASSYIAERSPLHF. The CDR3 DNA follows: TGTGCCAGCAGTTACATCGCTGAGAGGTCACCCCTCCACTTT.